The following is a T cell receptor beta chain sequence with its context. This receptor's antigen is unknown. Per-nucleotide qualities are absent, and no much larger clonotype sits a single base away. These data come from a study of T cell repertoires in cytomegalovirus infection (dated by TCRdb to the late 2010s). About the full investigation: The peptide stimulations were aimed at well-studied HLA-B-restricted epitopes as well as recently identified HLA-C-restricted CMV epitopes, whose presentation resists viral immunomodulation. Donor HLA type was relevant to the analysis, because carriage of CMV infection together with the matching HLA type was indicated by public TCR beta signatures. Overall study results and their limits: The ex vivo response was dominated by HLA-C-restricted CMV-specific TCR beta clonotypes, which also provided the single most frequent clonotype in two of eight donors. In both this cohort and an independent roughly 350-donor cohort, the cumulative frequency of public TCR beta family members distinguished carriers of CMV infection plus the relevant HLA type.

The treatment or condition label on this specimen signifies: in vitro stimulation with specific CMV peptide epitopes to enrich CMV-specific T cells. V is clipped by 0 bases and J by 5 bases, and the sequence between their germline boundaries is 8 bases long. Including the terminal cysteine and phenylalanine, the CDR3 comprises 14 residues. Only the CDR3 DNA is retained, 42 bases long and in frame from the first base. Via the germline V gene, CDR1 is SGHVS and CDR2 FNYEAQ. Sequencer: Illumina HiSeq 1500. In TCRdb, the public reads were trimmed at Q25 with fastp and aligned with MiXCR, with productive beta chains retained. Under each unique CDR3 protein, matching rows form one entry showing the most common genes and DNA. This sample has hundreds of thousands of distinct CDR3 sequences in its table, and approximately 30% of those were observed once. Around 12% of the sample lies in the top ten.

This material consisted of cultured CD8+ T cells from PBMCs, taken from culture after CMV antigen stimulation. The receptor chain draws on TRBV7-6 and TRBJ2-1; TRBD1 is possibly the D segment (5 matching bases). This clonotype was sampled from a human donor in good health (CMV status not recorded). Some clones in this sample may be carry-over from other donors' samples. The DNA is TGTGCCAGCAGCTTAGCCCAGGGAAACAATGAGCAGTTCTTC. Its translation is CASSLAQGNNEQFF.